These 8 T cell receptor beta chains originate from one sample sequenced in a study of blood T cell repertoires in COVID-19 (dated by TCRdb to 2018 to 2021). The method behind the library was the immunoSEQ multiplex PCR assay. Here the immuneACCESS table is served through TCRdb, limited to in-frame sequences with V and J called. Missing clones are a known gap in these copies; in checked studies unresolved V genes cover under half, and the rest lacks a known reason. This sample has about 220,000 clones in its table, and around 81% of those were observed once. Of the sample, more than 2% is held by the ten largest clones. The material sequenced was peripheral blood. Receptors originate from a woman aged 60-75 years with acute or convalescent COVID-19.

The chain employs TRBV7-2 and TRBJ2-7; 7 bases agree with TRBD2. The CDR3 is made up of 15 amino acids. V lost 0 bases and J lost 6; bases outside the gene matches: 8. Per germline, CDR1 SGHTA and CDR2 FQGNSA. In nucleotides, the CDR3 is TGTGCCAGCAGCTTAGCAGGAGGGACTACCTCCGAGCAGTACTTC. This codes for CASSLAGGTTSEQYF.

This clone was seen only once. The genes are TRBV6-2 or TRBV6-3 and TRBJ2-4, with D maybe TRBD1 (6 bases). V lost 7 bases and J lost 0, with 16 bases in between. This CDR3 comprises 16 residues. Germline CDR1 reads MNHEY; CDR2 reads SVGEGT. CDR3 DNA: TGTGCCAGCACCCCCCGGGACACCTTAGCCAAAAACATTCAGTACTTC. Translation gives CASTPRDTLAKNIQYF.

The gene calls are TRBV19 and TRBJ2-3; weak D call: TRBD1 (5 bases). CDR3 length: 12 amino acids. V lost 8 bases and J lost 7, with 13 bases in between. Per the germline V gene, CDR1 is LNHDA and CDR2 is SQIVND (reference sequence). Here the CDR3 DNA reads TGTGCCAGTGGCCAGGGTCTAAATACGCAGTATTTT. Translated: CASGQGLNTQYF. The variable domain in full, with the rest retrieved from reference TRBV19 and TRBJ2-3, is DGGITQSPKYLFRKEGQNVTLSCEQNLNHDAMYWYRQDPGQGLRLIYYSQIVNDFQKGDIAEGYSVSREKKESFPLTVTSAQKNPTAFYLCASGQGLNTQYFGPGTRLTVL.

The chain carries TRBV29-1 and TRBJ2-1; D gene unclear. V lost 4 bases and J 5 bases, leaving 6 bases between the germline ends. Germline V CDR1 and CDR2: SQVTM, ANQGSEA. The CDR3 consists of 11 residues. CDR3 nucleotides: TGCAGCGTTGGAGTCAACAATGAGCAGTTCTTC. This codes for CSVGVNNEQFF.

The CDR3 protein is CATGAAGGETQYF. The CDR3 DNA follows: TGTGCCACCGGGGCGGCAGGAGGGGAGACCCAGTACTTC. The genes are TRBV24-1 and TRBJ2-5; TRBD2 might be the D (6 bases). Germline V CDR1 and CDR2: KGHDR, SFDVKD. The CDR3 runs to 13 residues. V was pared by 9 bases and J by 5 bases, with 15 bases between.

The count of this clone is one. The chain carries TRBV7-2 and TRBJ2-3; D is uncertain. This CDR3 has 13 residues. Germline V CDR1 and CDR2: SGHTA, FQGNSA. Trimming left V 5 bases short and J 3 bases short, with 9 bases between. The CDR3 spells CASSVTRTDTQYF. CDR3 in DNA: TGTGCCAGCAGCGTAACCAGGACAGATACGCAGTATTTT.

The V gene is TRBV30, the J gene TRBJ1-2, with 7 bases lining up with TRBD1. V shed 5 bases and J 2 bases; nucleotides not matched to a gene: 2. Germline values: CDR1 GTSNPN, CDR2 SVGIG (reference sequence). CDR3 length: 12 amino acids. The CDR3: CAWDRENYGYTF. The CDR3 DNA is TGTGCCTGGGACAGGGAAAACTATGGCTACACCTTC. Drawing the rest from reference TRBV30 and TRBJ1-2, the complete variable domain is SQTIHQWPATLVQPVGSPLSLECTVEGTSNPNLYWYRQAAGRGLQLLFYSVGIGQISSEVPQNLSASRPQDRQFILSSKKLLLSDSGFYLCAWDRENYGYTFGSGTRLTVV.

This chain connects TRBV7-5 to TRBJ2-7; TRBD1, the table's D call, lacks a check against the DNA. TRBV7-5 is flagged as a pseudogene. This CDR3 spans 15 amino acids. The DNA for the CDR3 is TGTGCCAGAAGCTTAGTCGGACAGCAGGCCTACGAGCAGTACTTC. Translated: CARSLVGQQAYEQYF.